These T cell receptor beta chains were read from a single sample in a study of vaccination effects on CD4 cells after COVID-19. The method was immunoSEQ multiplex PCR; TCRdb's version includes in-frame clones alone and lacks a portion of them. The sample consists of around 60,000 clones, approximately 73% of them appearing once. Which antigens these TCRs recognize remains unknown. Source: CD4+ T cells from PBMCs cultured with HCoV-229E spike peptides, taken after COVID-19 vaccination. The receptors here all came from a human donor who received a COVID-19 vaccine. Both conserved end residues are part of each CDR3. The D gene is left open where the match is weak. Clone size, where shown, is once, few, many, or a class for clones that have expanded.

>TRBJ1-1|TRBV29-1|.|few
TGCAGCGGCGGACCCCCCGGGCTGAACACTGAAGCTTTCTTT
CSGGPPGLNTEAFF
>TRBJ2-3|TRBV10-1|.|.
TGCGCCAGCACCGCGGGAAGCACAGATACGCAGTATTTT
CASTAGSTDTQYF
>TRBJ1-4|TRBV6-5|TRBD1|.
TGTGCCAGCAGTTTGGGCAGGGGGTACGAAAAACTGTTTTTT
CASSLGRGYEKLFF
>TRBJ2-1|TRBV6-2/TRBV6-3|.|.
TGTGCCAGCAGTTACGACCCTCGGGGGGCCAACAATGAGCAGTTCTTC
CASSYDPRGANNEQFF
>TRBJ1-3|TRBV5-1|TRBD1|few
TGCGCCAGCAGCTCGAGGGGGACAGCCTTATCTGGAAACACCATATATTTT
CASSSRGTALSGNTIYF
>TRBJ2-2|TRBV18|TRBD2|.
TGTGCCAGCTCACCACCGAATAGCGGGGTCACCGGGGAGCTGTTTTTT
CASSPPNSGVTGELFF
>TRBJ1-5|TRBV5-6|.|.
TGTGCCAGCAGCTTATCCCTGGGTCAGCCCCAGCATTTT
CASSLSLGQPQHF
>TRBJ2-1|TRBV6-4|TRBD1|.
TGTGCCAGCAGTAGACAGGGTCATGAGCAGTTCTTC
CASSRQGHEQFF
>TRBJ2-5|TRBV10-1|.|.
TGCGCCAGCAGTGAAGCAGTGAAGGAGACCCAGTACTTC
CASSEAVKETQYF
>TRBJ2-2|TRBV19|.|.
TGTGCCAGTACCCGGAGGGGGGGCAACACCGGGGAGCTGTTTTTT
CASTRRGGNTGELFF
>TRBJ2-2|TRBV5-1|.|.
TGCGCCAGCAGCCCCCGGGTCCCGAACACCGGGGAGCTGTTTTTT
CASSPRVPNTGELFF
>TRBJ1-5|TRBV5-3|.|few
TGTGCCAGAAGCTTCTCCTTAGGACCTAGCAATCAGCCCCAGCATTTT
CARSFSLGPSNQPQHF
>TRBJ1-1|TRBV18|TRBD1|once
TGTGCCAGCTCACCACAGGGACAGGGCACTGAAGCTTTCTTT
CASSPQGQGTEAFF
>TRBJ1-2|TRBV2|.|.
TGTGCCAGCAGTGAGGGACGAAACTATGGCTACACCTTC
CASSEGRNYGYTF
>TRBJ2-5|TRBV18|.|once
TGTGCCAGCTCCCGGACACCCTCATTTGGAGAGACCCAGTACTTC
CASSRTPSFGETQYF
>TRBJ1-3|TRBV6-6|.|.
TGTGCCAGCAGTCCTCAACTGACAGGAAACACCATATATTTT
CASSPQLTGNTIYF
>TRBJ1-3|TRBV7-3|TRBD1|once
TGTGCCAGCAGCTATGGACAGGGAGACACCATATATTTT
CASSYGQGDTIYF
>TRBJ1-1|TRBV6-4|.|.
TGTGCCAGCAGAGCTGGGGGCCCTCGAAGGGCGAACACTGAAGCTTTCTTT
CASRAGGPRRANTEAFF
>TRBJ1-3|TRBV6-5|.|.
TGTGCCAGCGGAAAGAACTCTGGAAACACCATATATTTT
CASGKNSGNTIYF
>TRBJ2-1|TRBV12-3/TRBV12-4|.|.
TGTGCCAGCAGCCGACCGGGGACCGATGAGCAGTTCTTC
CASSRPGTDEQFF
>TRBJ2-2|TRBV6-2/TRBV6-3|.|.
TGTGCCAGCAGTTACGGTCTTTTTAACACCGGGGAGCTGTTTTTT
CASSYGLFNTGELFF
>TRBJ1-4|TRBV2|.|.
TGTGCCAGCAGTGGGCAGCCTAATGAAAAACTGTTTTTT
CASSGQPNEKLFF
>TRBJ2-3|TRBV5-1|TRBD2|few
TGCGCCAGCAGGCGGACTAGCGGGATCGGCGATACGCAGTATTTT
CASRRTSGIGDTQYF
>TRBJ2-2|TRBV5-4|.|few
TGTGCCAGCAGTCTAACGGCAGCAGGTACCGGGGAGCTGTTTTTT
CASSLTAAGTGELFF
>TRBJ2-6|TRBV7-3|.|.
TGTGCCAGCAGCGCGACAGGCTCTGGGGCCAACGTCCTGACTTTC
CASSATGSGANVLTF
>TRBJ2-5|TRBV5-6|.|once
TGTGCCAGCAGCTTCGCAGAGACCCAGTACTTC
CASSFAETQYF
>TRBJ1-2|TRBV5-5|TRBD1|.
TGTGCCAGCAGCTCCTCCTTGGGGGACAGGGGACGCCCCCCCTATGGCTACACCTTC
CASSSSLGDRGRPPYGYTF
>TRBJ2-3|TRBV18|.|.
TGTGCCAGCTCACTAGTCCTTGGCAGGGGCACAGATACGCAGTATTTT
CASSLVLGRGTDTQYF
>TRBJ1-2|TRBV4-1|TRBD1|once
TGCGCCAGCAGACGGCCAGGGGGGGCTAACTATGGCTACACCTTC
CASRRPGGANYGYTF
>TRBJ2-2|TRBV28|.|.
TGTGCCAGCAGTTTATGGGAGGGGGAGCTGTTTTTT
CASSLWEGELFF
>TRBJ2-2|TRBV28|.|.
TGTGCCAGCACCGAGAACACCGGGGAGCTGTTTTTT
CASTENTGELFF
>TRBJ2-2|TRBV5-1|.|.
TGCGCCAGCAAGGGATCCGCGAACACCGGGGAGCTGTTTTTT
CASKGSANTGELFF